The 27 T cell receptor beta chains in this list originate from one sample, sequenced in a study of blood T cell repertoires in COVID-19. Sequenced by immunoSEQ multiplex PCR; TCRdb stores in-frame clones only, minus some. This table holds hundreds of thousands of clones, roughly 85% found once. The sequenced sample was peripheral blood. Source of these receptors: a middle-aged man with active or convalescent COVID-19.

The chain combines TRBV30 with TRBJ2-4; TRBD2 matches 7 bases. V was clipped by 3 bases and J by 4 bases; unmatched bases: 6. Germline-derived CDR1 and CDR2 are GTSNPN and SVGIG (reference sequence). The CDR3 consists of 14 residues. This chain's CDR3 is CAWRGLAAKNIQYF. In nucleotides, the CDR3 is TGTGCCTGGAGAGGGCTAGCGGCAAAAAACATTCAGTACTTC.

This sequence joins TRBV3-1 (or the pseudogene TRBV3-2) and TRBJ1-2; D is ambiguous. CDR3 length: 15 residues. The germline gives CDR1 LGHDT, CDR2 YNNKEL (reference sequence). Between the trimmed V and J ends, which lost 3 bases and 5 bases, there was a span of 16 bases. CDR3 sequence (DNA): TGTGCCAGCAGCCAGTCGTCGAGGTTTTTTTATGGCTACACCTTC. This sequence encodes CASSQSSRFFYGYTF.

This rearrangement joins TRBV7-6 to TRBJ2-2; TRBD2 matches 7 bases. This CDR3 spans 15 amino acids. CDR1 and CDR2 (germline): SGHVS, FNYEAQ. The trim removed 5 bases at V and 5 bases at J, leaving 8 bases unmatched. This CDR3 reads CASSPLADGTGELFF. The CDR3 coding sequence is TGTGCCAGCAGCCCCCTAGCGGACGGGACCGGGGAGCTGTTTTTT.

Only a few counts were recorded for this clone. The chain joins TRBV19 to TRBJ1-6; D is uncertain. CDR1 is LNHDA and CDR2 is SQIVND in the germline V gene (reference sequence). V lost 8 bases to trimming and J lost 5 bases, with 13 bases between them. The CDR3 is 14 amino acids. As DNA, the CDR3 is TGTGCCAGTGGCCGTGGAGGAGATAATTCACCCCTCCACTTT. Its protein is CASGRGGDNSPLHF.

The chain combines TRBV5-6 with TRBJ1-2, with 9 bases lining up with TRBD1. Germline loops: CDR1 SGHDT, CDR2 YYEEEE. The CDR3 loop spans 19 amino acids. Unmatched junction bases numbered 20, after V lost 4 bases and J lost 4 bases. The CDR3 nucleotides are TGTGCCAGCAGCCCTCTTGCAGGCGAAGGGACAGGGCAAAGCTATGGCTACACCTTC. It translates to CASSPLAGEGTGQSYGYTF.

The J gene is TRBJ2-7, the V gene TRBV6-5, with 7 nucleotides matching TRBD1. V was pared by 6 bases and J by 6 bases, with 8 bases of the junction left unmatched. CDR3 length: 13 residues. Germline assignment: CDR1 MNHEY and CDR2 SVGAGI. The CDR3 loop is CASRETGYAEQYF. CDR3 DNA: TGTGCCAGCAGAGAGACAGGGTATGCCGAGCAGTACTTC.

This chain links TRBV11-1 with TRBJ2-7; D may be TRBD1 (7 bases). Germline V gene lookup returns CDR1 SGHAT and CDR2 FQDESV (reference sequence). This CDR3 is 14 amino acids long. V was shortened by 6 bases and J by 1 base, with 13 bases between the two germline ends. The chain's CDR3 is CASRAGTDSYEQYF. In nucleotides, the CDR3 is TGTGCCAGCAGGGCGGGGACAGATTCCTACGAGCAGTACTTC.

This clone came up a few times. V and J are TRBV15 and TRBJ1-1; D is uncertain. The germline V gene has CDR1 LNHNV and CDR2 YYDKDF (reference sequence). The CDR3 is 13 residues long. Trimming removed 1 base at V and 0 bases at J, with 3 bases between. Written as DNA, the CDR3 is TGTGCCACCAGCAGAGCCGTGAACACTGAAGCTTTCTTT. Translated, it gives CATSRAVNTEAFF.

V gene TRBV6-2 or TRBV6-3 combines with J gene TRBJ2-7, with TRBD2 matching over 9 bases. The CDR3 totals 14 residues. V lost 6 bases, J lost 4 bases, and 7 bases stayed unmatched. The germline V gene encodes CDR1 MNHEY and CDR2 SVGEGT. In nucleotides, the CDR3 is TGTGCCAGCAGCACTAGCGGGCTGGGGTACGAGCAGTACTTC. It encodes CASSTSGLGYEQYF.

The chain has TRBV6-2 or TRBV6-3 and TRBJ1-2, with D unclear. Trimming took off 6 bases at V and 7 bases at J, with 15 bases between the two ends. This CDR3 is built from 13 residues. Germline CDR1 reads MNHEY; CDR2 reads SVGEGT. This chain's CDR3 is CASSPTRSGGYTF. The CDR3 nucleotides are TGTGCCAGCAGCCCCACTCGGTCCGGTGGCTACACCTTC.

V and J are TRBV3-1 (or the pseudogene TRBV3-2) and TRBJ2-7; D possibly corresponds to TRBD2 (6 bases). This CDR3 comprises 19 residues. The germline V gene has CDR1 LGHDT and CDR2 YNNKEL (reference sequence). V was clipped by 8 bases and J by 2 bases, with 31 bases between them. CDR3 residues: CASGKPESGERNRAYEQYF. DNA of the CDR3: TGTGCCAGCGGCAAGCCGGAGTCGGGGGAGCGGAATAGGGCCTACGAGCAGTACTTC.

The rearrangement joins TRBV7-6 to TRBJ1-2; 12 positions agree with TRBD1. V lost 0 bases, J lost 6 bases, and 2 bases stayed unmatched. CDR1 and CDR2 (germline): SGHVS, FNYEAQ. The CDR3 length is 15 residues. The CDR3 sequence is CASSLAGTGGDGYTF. The DNA for the CDR3 is TGTGCCAGCAGCTTAGCCGGGACAGGGGGCGATGGCTACACCTTC.

The V and J genes are TRBV19 and TRBJ1-2; D is uncertain. In germline, CDR1 is LNHDA, CDR2 SQIVND (reference sequence). The CDR3 length is 13 residues. Trimming took 3 bases from V and 8 from J, leaving 13 bases between them. CDR3 coding DNA: TGTGCCAGTAGTATGAGGCTCGCCGACGGCTACACCTTC. This translates into CASSMRLADGYTF. The whole variable domain, filled in from reference TRBV19 and TRBJ1-2, reads DGGITQSPKYLFRKEGQNVTLSCEQNLNHDAMYWYRQDPGQGLRLIYYSQIVNDFQKGDIAEGYSVSREKKESFPLTVTSAQKNPTAFYLCASSMRLADGYTFGSGTRLTVV.

The chain uses TRBV7-2 and TRBJ1-2; TRBD1 might be the D (6 bases). The CDR3 totals 14 residues. Trimming took 2 bases from V and 7 from J, leaving 14 bases between them. The germline gives CDR1 SGHTA, CDR2 FQGNSA. In DNA, the CDR3 is TGTGCCAGCAGCTTACCTCGGTACAGGGCTGGCTACACCTTC. Its translation is CASSLPRYRAGYTF.

The chain links TRBV10-3 to TRBJ2-1, with a tentative D call TRBD1 (6 bases). Germline CDR1 ENHRY, CDR2 SYGVKD. The V gene lost 9 bases and the J gene lost 10 bases, with 16 bases spanning the gap. The CDR3 is 12 residues long. The CDR3 coding sequence is TGTGCCATGGGGGCAGGGCAAGGGGAGCAGTTCTTC. It is translated as CAMGAGQGEQFF.

The rearrangement uses TRBV2 and TRBJ2-3, with 8 bases that match TRBD1. After removal of 7 bases from V and 3 bases from J, the junction contained 9 bases not matched to a gene. The CDR3 runs 15 residues. In germline, CDR1 is SNHLY, CDR2 FYNNEI. The DNA of the CDR3 is TGTGCCAGCATGGACAGGGTAGTGAGTACAGATACGCAGTATTTT. Amino acid sequence: CASMDRVVSTDTQYF.

The rearrangement links TRBV6-2 or TRBV6-3 to TRBJ1-2; D gene unclear. Germline assignment: CDR1 MNHEY and CDR2 SVGEGT. CDR3 length equals 13 residues. Trimming cost V 2 bases and J 4 bases, with 8 bases left between them. The CDR3 loop is CASSYPGSYGYTF. Written as DNA, the CDR3 is TGTGCCAGCAGTTACCCAGGAAGCTATGGCTACACCTTC.

The rearrangement joins TRBV12-3 or TRBV12-4 to TRBJ1-1; weak D call: TRBD1 (5 bases). This CDR3 contains 13 residues. V was clipped by 2 bases and J by 7 bases, with 11 bases between them. CDR3 amino acids: CASSLSAGLEAFF. CDR3 nucleotide sequence: TGTGCCAGCAGTTTAAGTGCAGGGCTTGAAGCTTTCTTT.

This clone was seen once. The chain carries TRBV27 and TRBJ2-1; a possible D gene is TRBD2 (6 bases). The CDR3 is made up of 15 amino acids. V lost 5 bases and J 7 bases, leaving 18 bases between the germline ends. Germline-derived CDR1 and CDR2 are MNHEY and SMNVEV (reference sequence). The CDR3 protein is CASSSPGTLQNEQFF. The CDR3 DNA sequence: TGTGCCAGCAGTAGCCCGGGGACTTTACAGAATGAGCAGTTCTTC.

This clone was recorded a few times. The rearrangement links TRBV10-3 to TRBJ2-7; 7 bases align to TRBD1. Germline values: CDR1 ENHRY, CDR2 SYGVKD. The CDR3 sequence is 12 residues long. V lost 4 bases, J lost 6 bases, and 3 bases stayed unmatched. CDR3 sequence (DNA): TGTGCCATCAGTGCGGACAGGTCCGAGCAGTACTTC. Its translation is CAISADRSEQYF.

The chain links TRBV28 to TRBJ1-3, with TRBD1 matching 7 bases. This CDR3 is 14 amino acids long. The germline gives CDR1 MDHEN, CDR2 SYDVKM. With V trimmed by 5 bases and J by 1 base, 2 bases remained unmatched. The chain's CDR3 is CASSPGQSGNTIYF. CDR3 bases: TGTGCCAGCAGTCCGGGACAGTCTGGAAACACCATATATTTT.

The rearrangement uses TRBV12-3 or TRBV12-4 and TRBJ2-3, with a possible D match to TRBD2 (6 bases). V was cut by 3 bases and J by 6 bases, with 7 bases left in between. This CDR3 region has 12 residues. CDR3 DNA: TGTGCCAGCAGTTTGGGACTGGATACGCAGTATTTT. It translates to CASSLGLDTQYF.

The genes are TRBV6-5 and TRBJ2-3; 7 nucleotides agree with TRBD1. The CDR3 totals 15 residues. Trimming at V came to 4 bases and at J to 4 bases, leaving 8 bases not matched to a gene. Germline CDR1 MNHEY, CDR2 SVGAGI. CDR3 amino acids: CASSWSGGSADTQYF. Here the CDR3 DNA reads TGTGCCAGCAGTTGGTCAGGGGGAAGCGCAGATACGCAGTATTTT.

This sequence joins TRBV19 and TRBJ1-2; perhaps TRBD1 as D (6 bases). V lost 5 bases to trimming and J lost 4 bases, with 14 bases between them. Per germline, CDR1 LNHDA and CDR2 SQIVND (reference sequence). CDR3 length equals 14 residues. CDR3 protein: CASSPQTGVYGYTF. CDR3 in DNA: TGTGCCAGTAGTCCGCAGACAGGAGTCTATGGCTACACCTTC.

The chain recombines TRBV4-1 with TRBJ2-4; TRBD2 is a possible D gene (6 bases). This CDR3 is built from 15 residues. Trimming pared 3 bases from V and 1 base from J, leaving 10 bases between. Looked up from germline, CDR1 is MGHRA and CDR2 is YSYEKL. This CDR3 reads CASSQEGAAKNIQYF. As DNA, the CDR3 is TGCGCCAGCAGCCAGGAGGGAGCGGCCAAAAACATTCAGTACTTC.

The rearrangement links TRBV7-9 to TRBJ1-4, with 10 positions matching TRBD1. The trim removed 3 bases at V and 7 bases at J, leaving 14 bases unmatched. This CDR3 comprises 18 residues. The germline CDR1 and CDR2 sequences are SEHNR and FQNEAQ (reference sequence). This CDR3 reads CASSFLGQGIYLAEKLFF. The CDR3 bases are TGTGCCAGCAGCTTTTTGGGACAGGGGATTTATCTTGCTGAAAAACTGTTTTTT.

This clone was seen just once. The J gene is TRBJ2-1, the V gene TRBV20-1, with 8 positions matching TRBD1. The ends lost 3 bases at V and 15 bases at J; junction bases unmatched: 7. Germline loops: CDR1 DFQATT, CDR2 SNEGSKA (reference sequence). This CDR3 region has 11 residues. CDR3 residues: CSASRQGPPFF. The CDR3 region has the DNA TGCAGTGCTAGCAGACAGGGGCCCCCGTTCTTC.